Listed below are T cell receptor beta chains from one sample, sequenced in a study of cytomegalovirus exposure and HLA in healthy donors. Assay: immunoSEQ multiplex PCR; the TCRdb copy retains only in-frame clones and omits some. The sample lists 150,000 to 250,000 clones; around 86% were seen once. Sequencing used PBMCs. The receptors here all came from a woman aged 45-60 years in good health and CMV-seropositive. CDR3s include the opening cysteine and the closing phenylalanine or tryptophan. The listing skips clone size in some rows; elsewhere it reads once, few, many or a size class.

clone size	J gene	CDR3 length	V gene	CDR3 protein
NA	TRBJ1-5	16	TRBV19	CASSMGGTGENQPQHF
NA	TRBJ2-2	18	TRBV5-4	CASSLGGGLATNTGELFF
NA	TRBJ1-2	15	TRBV28	CASSLWGNRAAGYTF
NA	TRBJ1-2	15	TRBV19	CASSTAREGNYGYTF
NA	TRBJ2-1	15	TRBV4-3	CASSLGLSSYNEQFF
NA	TRBJ1-1	15	TRBV15	CATSRGELRGREAFF
NA	TRBJ2-2	16	TRBV19	CASSNRGGTNTGELFF
NA	TRBJ1-3	15	TRBV7-2	CASSLRGTPGNTIYF
NA	TRBJ1-4	15	TRBV6-1	CASSEHRTHNEKLFF
NA	TRBJ1-3	14	TRBV29-1	CSVRTGGVGNTIYF
once	TRBJ1-5	15	TRBV2	CASSGGQGNNQPQHF
NA	TRBJ2-7	17	TRBV19	CASSIYAGGPPRYEQYF
NA	TRBJ1-2	13	TRBV19	CASSELTPYGYTF
NA	TRBJ1-1	14	TRBV5-1	CASSVTGLNTEAFF